The text below deals with one T cell receptor beta chain. TCRdb's copy holds only in-frame clones and misses some; the assay was immunoSEQ multiplex PCR. The sample includes roughly 400,000 clones, approximately 90% of them seen just once. Participants reported their clinical history, and cohort assignment relied on those reports. The sample originates from a study of blood T cell repertoires in COVID-19. Study overall: PBMCs, B-cell-depleted T cells, or T cells were the source of the cDNA or gDNA that made up the material.

This receptor was obtained from a woman between 18 and 29 years old who had been exposed to COVID-19. Input material: PBMCs or T cells enriched from blood (not recorded which).

The chain's CDR3 is CASSFDSQYEQYF. DNA of the CDR3: TGTGCCAGCAGCTTCGACAGTCAATACGAGCAGTACTTC. J is TRBJ2-7 and V is TRBV5-4; possible D gene TRBD1, 5 bases. The ends were cut back, 2 bases at V and 4 bases at J, with 10 bases in the middle. Germline V gives CDR1 SGHNT, CDR2 YYREEE (reference sequence). The CDR3 length is 13 residues.